The 19 T cell receptor beta chains below were found in one sample sequenced in a study of blood T cell repertoires in COVID-19. TCRdb's table, derived via immunoSEQ multiplex PCR, lists solely in-frame clones and lacks some. This table holds over 250,000 clones, roughly nine tenths found once. What was sequenced was peripheral blood. The receptors come from a man in his fifties or sixties with acute or convalescent COVID-19.

This sequence joins TRBV6-5 and TRBJ2-7; the match to TRBD1 covers 10 bases. Trimming cost V 2 bases and J 4 bases; bases outside gene matches: 5. CDR3 size: 15 residues. The germline V gene has CDR1 MNHEY and CDR2 SVGAGI. CDR3 coding DNA: TGTGCCAGCAGTTACACTCGGGACAGGGGTTACGAGCAGTACTTC. It is translated as CASSYTRDRGYEQYF.

V is TRBV11-2 and J is TRBJ2-7; a possible D gene is TRBD2 (6 bases). Germline CDR1 and CDR2: SGHAT and FQNNGV. The CDR3 totals 14 residues. Trimming took 1 base from V and 1 from J, leaving 8 bases between them. CDR3 residues: CASSLGLASYEQYF. DNA of the CDR3: TGTGCCAGCAGCTTAGGGCTAGCGTCCTACGAGCAGTACTTC. The full variable domain, completed using reference TRBV11-2 and TRBJ2-7, is EAGVAQSPRYKIIEKRQSVAFWCNPISGHATLYWYQQILGQGPKLLIQFQNNGVVDDSQLPKDRFSAERLKGVDSTLKIQPAKLEDSAVYLCASSLGLASYEQYFGPGTRLTVT.

This clone came up once. The chain carries TRBV9 and TRBJ1-4; the D is unclear. CDR1 is SGDLS, CDR2 YYNGEE, per germline. Trimming left V 2 bases short and J 7 bases short, with 9 bases between. CDR3 size: 13 residues. The chain's CDR3 is CASSVSPGEKLFF. In DNA form, the CDR3 reads TGTGCCAGCAGCGTCTCCCCGGGTGAAAAACTGTTTTTT.

The chain has TRBV25-1 and TRBJ1-2; TRBD1 matches at 8 bases. Germline-derived CDR1 and CDR2 are MGHDK and SYGVNS. Germline trimming cut 1 base from V and 5 bases from J; bases unmatched to any gene: 6. This CDR3 is built from 15 residues. CDR3 sequence reads: CASSESGTGVYGYTF. The CDR3 nucleotides read TGTGCCAGCAGTGAATCTGGGACAGGTGTATATGGCTACACCTTC.

V usage is TRBV11-2 and J usage is TRBJ2-7; tentatively, D is TRBD2 (5 bases). Germline V gives CDR1 SGHAT, CDR2 FQNNGV. The CDR3 is 15 amino acids. V was clipped by 5 bases and J by 3 bases, with 17 bases between them. The CDR3 coding sequence is TGTGCCAGCAGCCCGAGGGCAGAGCTGGTCTACGAGCAGTACTTC. It codes for CASSPRAELVYEQYF.

The gene calls are TRBV30 and TRBJ2-3, with unresolved D. Germline V gene sequence: CDR1 GTSNPN, CDR2 SVGIG (reference sequence). The CDR3 spans 13 residues. The V end was cut by 0 bases, the J end by 6 bases, with 10 bases between. The CDR3: CAWSVPQADTQYF. The CDR3 bases are TGTGCCTGGAGTGTTCCGCAGGCGGATACGCAGTATTTT.

This clone was picked up a small number of times. V gene TRBV4-1 combines with J gene TRBJ2-1; maybe TRBD1 (6 bases). V dropped 4 bases and J dropped 0 bases, with 13 bases sitting between them. CDR3 size: 16 residues. Germline V gene sequence: CDR1 MGHRA, CDR2 YSYEKL. The CDR3: CASSRSRDNSYNEQFF. CDR3 bases: TGCGCCAGCAGCCGGTCCCGGGACAACTCCTACAATGAGCAGTTCTTC.

The chain uses TRBV4-1 and TRBJ1-1, with unresolved D. The CDR3 length is 18 residues. CDR1 is MGHRA and CDR2 is YSYEKL in the germline V gene. V lost 4 bases to trimming and J lost 1 base, with 22 bases between them. CDR3 sequence reads: CASSLEGAGGIGNTEAFF. CDR3 coding DNA: TGCGCCAGCAGCCTCGAAGGCGCAGGAGGAATTGGGAACACTGAAGCTTTCTTT.

J is TRBJ1-5 and V is TRBV11-3; D not certain. The CDR3 covers 11 residues. Germline V gives CDR1 SGHNT, CDR2 YENEEA. Trimming removed 5 bases from V and 6 bases from J, with 5 bases in between. The CDR3: CASSASQPQHF. In DNA form, the CDR3 reads TGTGCCAGCAGCGCGAGTCAGCCCCAGCATTTT.

V is TRBV12-3 or TRBV12-4 and J is TRBJ1-2; no clear D gene. The CDR3 is 13 amino acids. Between the trimmed V and J ends, which lost 5 bases and 7 bases, there was a span of 14 bases. CDR3 nucleotide sequence: TGTGCCAGCAGTGGACTGTTGGGAGGTGGCTACACCTTC. Translation: CASSGLLGGGYTF.

This clone was seen only once. The CDR3 DNA reads TGTGCCAGCAGCCCTCGGGGGAGCGGGGGGGCCAAAAACATTCAGTACTTC. Its protein product is CASSPRGSGGAKNIQYF. This chain connects TRBV7-8 to TRBJ2-4, with 9 bases aligning to TRBD2. Germline V gives CDR1 SGHVS, CDR2 FQNEAQ. The CDR3 length is 17 residues. Germline trimming cut 5 bases from V and 1 base from J; bases unmatched to any gene: 9.

The V gene is TRBV5-5, the J gene TRBJ2-3; perhaps TRBD2 as D (6 bases). CDR1 and CDR2 (germline): SGHKS, YYEKEE (reference sequence). The CDR3 has 13 amino acids. Trimming pared 4 bases from V and 5 bases from J, leaving 11 bases between. The CDR3 coding sequence is TGTGCCAGCAGCCGGCGCGGGGTAGATACGCAGTATTTT. This gives the protein CASSRRGVDTQYF. Together with reference TRBV5-5 and TRBJ2-3, the CDR3 gives the full variable domain: DAGVTQSPTHLIKTRGQQVTLRCSPISGHKSVSWYQQVLGQGPQFIFQYYEKEERGRGNFPDRFSARQFPNYSSELNVNALLLGDSALYLCASSRRGVDTQYFGPGTRLTVL.

The chain recombines TRBV30 with TRBJ1-5; possibly TRBD1 for D (6 bases). The CDR3 totals 13 residues. The V end was cut by 1 base, the J end by 6 bases, with 10 bases between. Germline V gene lookup returns CDR1 GTSNPN and CDR2 SVGIG (reference sequence). The CDR3 here is CAWSGGRGQPQHF. The CDR3 nucleotides read TGTGCCTGGAGTGGGGGCAGGGGTCAGCCCCAGCATTTT.

The V and J genes are TRBV29-1 and TRBJ1-5, with 9 bases that match TRBD1. The V segment lost 6 bases and the J segment 10 bases; nucleotides outside the gene matches: 19. The germline CDR1 and CDR2 sequences are SQVTM and ANQGSEA. The CDR3 runs to 16 residues. In DNA form, the CDR3 reads TGCAGCGTACTAGGACAGGGGAAAGTGAATGAGGGTCCCCAGCATTTT. It specifies CSVLGQGKVNEGPQHF. Complete variable domain (other parts from reference TRBV29-1 and TRBJ1-5): SAVISQKPSRDICQRGTSLTIQCQVDSQVTMMFWYRQQPGQSLTLIATANQGSEATYESGFVIDKFPISRPNLTFSTLTVSNMSPEDSSIYLCSVLGQGKVNEGPQHFGDGTRLSIL.

The chain has TRBV7-9 and TRBJ1-2; weak D call: TRBD1 (5 bases). Trimming shortened V by 5 bases and J by 5 bases, and 18 bases separated the two germline ends. The CDR3 is made up of 15 amino acids. Germline V CDR1 and CDR2: SEHNR, FQNEAQ (reference sequence). CDR3: CASSPRGGRGYGYTF. DNA of the CDR3: TGTGCCAGCAGCCCACGGGGGGGACGCGGATATGGCTACACCTTC.

The V gene is TRBV7-2, the J gene TRBJ2-5; D is possibly TRBD2 (6 bases). Germline V gene lookup returns CDR1 SGHTA and CDR2 FQGNSA. The CDR3 is 16 amino acids. The V end lost 5 bases, the J end lost 4 bases, and 20 bases lay between the germline ends. The CDR3 nucleotides are TGTGCCAGCAGCGATAGGAGGGAGATAGGTCGAGAGACCCAGTACTTC. This encodes CASSDRREIGRETQYF.

The rearrangement uses TRBV13 and TRBJ2-4, with a possible D match to TRBD1 (6 bases). Germline V CDR1 and CDR2: PRHDT, FYEKMQ (reference sequence). V was trimmed by 4 bases and J by 5 bases, leaving 12 bases between them. This CDR3 is 14 amino acids long. CDR3 DNA sequence: TGTGCCAGCAGCTCCGGACAGCTCCAAAACATTCAGTACTTC. Encoded protein: CASSSGQLQNIQYF.

The chain has TRBV18 and TRBJ1-6; D remains unclear. The CDR3 length is 16 residues. V was cut by 5 bases and J by 10 bases, with 21 bases left in between. CDR1 is KGHSH and CDR2 is LQKENI in the germline V gene. The CDR3 loop is CASSKAWAREGSPLHF. The CDR3 DNA follows: TGTGCCAGCTCAAAAGCATGGGCTCGAGAGGGATCACCCCTCCACTTT.

J is TRBJ2-1 and V is TRBV5-1; D unresolved. Germline V gene sequence: CDR1 SGHRS, CDR2 YFSETQ. V was cut by 0 bases and J by 7 bases, with 11 bases left in between. The CDR3 has 14 residues. The CDR3 sequence: CASSLDSTLNEQFF. The CDR3 DNA is TGCGCCAGCAGCTTGGACAGTACGTTAAATGAGCAGTTCTTC.